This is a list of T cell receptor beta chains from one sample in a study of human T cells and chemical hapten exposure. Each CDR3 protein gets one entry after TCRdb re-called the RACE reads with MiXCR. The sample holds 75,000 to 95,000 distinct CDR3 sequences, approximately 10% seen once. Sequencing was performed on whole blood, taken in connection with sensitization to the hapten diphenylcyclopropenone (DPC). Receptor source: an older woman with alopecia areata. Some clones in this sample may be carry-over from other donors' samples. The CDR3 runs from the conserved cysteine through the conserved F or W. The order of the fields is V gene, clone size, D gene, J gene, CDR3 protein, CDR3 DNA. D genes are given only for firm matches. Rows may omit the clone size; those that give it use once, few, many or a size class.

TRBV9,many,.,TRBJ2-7,CASSVGGSSYEQYF,TGTGCCAGCAGCGTAGGGGGAAGCTCCTACGAGCAGTACTTC
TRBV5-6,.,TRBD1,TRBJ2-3,CASSSGQGSTDTQYF,TGTGCCAGCAGCTCAGGACAGGGAAGCACAGATACGCAGTATTTT
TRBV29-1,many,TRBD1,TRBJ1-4,CSVAGQGVEKLFF,TGCAGCGTTGCGGGACAGGGGGTTGAAAAACTGTTTTTT
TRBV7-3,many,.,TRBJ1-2,CASSYDSATNYGYTF,TGTGCCAGCAGCTATGACAGCGCGACTAACTATGGCTACACCTTC
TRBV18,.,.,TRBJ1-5,CASSPSRESQPQHF,TGTGCCAGCTCACCTTCCAGGGAGTCTCAGCCCCAGCATTTT
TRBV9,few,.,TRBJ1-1,CASAPYAGEVGTEAFF,TGTGCCAGCGCCCCGTATGCAGGGGAGGTCGGCACTGAAGCTTTCTTT
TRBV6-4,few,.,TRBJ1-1,CASSDSHLGNTEAFF,TGTGCCAGCAGTGACTCCCATTTGGGGAACACTGAAGCTTTCTTT
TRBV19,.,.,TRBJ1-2,CASSIRPEGNYGYTF,TGTGCCAGTAGTATAAGACCCGAGGGCAACTATGGCTACACCTTC
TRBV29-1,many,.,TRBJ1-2,CSADTGGHGYTF,TGCAGCGCCGATACCGGGGGGCACGGCTACACCTTC
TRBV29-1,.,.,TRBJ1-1,CSAARGHSTEAFF,TGCAGCGCCGCCAGGGGTCACTCCACTGAAGCTTTCTTT
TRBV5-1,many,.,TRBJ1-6,CASSLQGQSSYNSPLHF,TGCGCCAGCAGCTTACAGGGTCAAAGCTCCTATAATTCACCCCTCCACTTT
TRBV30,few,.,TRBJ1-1,CAWSKPGHRNTEAFF,TGTGCCTGGAGTAAACCGGGACATCGTAACACTGAAGCTTTCTTT
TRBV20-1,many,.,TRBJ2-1,CSARDEENYNEQFF,TGCAGTGCTAGAGATGAAGAGAACTACAATGAGCAGTTCTTC
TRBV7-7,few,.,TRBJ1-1,CASSPTLNTEAFF,TGTGCTAGCAGCCCCACCTTGAACACTGAAGCTTTCTTT
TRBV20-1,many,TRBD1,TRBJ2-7,CSASPGQISYEQYF,TGCAGTGCTAGCCCGGGACAGATCTCCTACGAGCAGTACTTC
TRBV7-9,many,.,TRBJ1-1,CASRWGSDTEAFF,TGTGCCAGCAGATGGGGCTCGGACACTGAAGCTTTCTTT
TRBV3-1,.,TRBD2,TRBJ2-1,CASRGLAGVNEQFF,TGTGCCAGCAGAGGGCTAGCGGGGGTTAATGAGCAGTTCTTC
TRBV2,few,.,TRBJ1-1,CASKPSAGGGTEAFF,TGTGCCAGCAAACCCTCTGCGGGCGGAGGGACTGAAGCTTTCTTT
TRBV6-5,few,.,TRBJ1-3,CASSIQSGVSGNTIYF,TGTGCCAGCAGTATCCAATCAGGAGTCTCTGGAAACACCATATATTTT
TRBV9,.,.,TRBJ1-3,CASSVGQAGNTIYF,TGTGCCAGCAGCGTAGGACAAGCTGGAAACACCATATATTTT
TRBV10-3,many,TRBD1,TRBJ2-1,CAISEGGRNEQFF,TGTGCCATCAGTGAAGGGGGCCGGAATGAGCAGTTCTTC